This T cell receptor (beta chain) originates from a study of tumor-infiltrating lymphocytes in oesophageal squamous cell carcinoma. This clonotype was picked up a small number of times. Germline CDR1 is KGHSH and CDR2 is LQKENI. The CDR3 contains 17 residues. TCRdb passed the PCR reads through MiXCR, listing each CDR3 protein once. The data hold about 20,000 distinct CDR3 sequences, with approximately 40% observed a single time. The sample comprised blood. The J gene is TRBJ2-7, the V gene TRBV18, with 7 bases identical to TRBD1. The last part of the DNA fits TRBJ2-5 better; the J call may be wrong. The source is a male donor with esophageal squamous cell carcinoma. As DNA, the CDR3 is TGTGCCAGCTCACGCTCACCGGGACAGAGCTTCCAAGAGACCCAGTACTTC. This encodes CASSRSPGQSFQETQYF.